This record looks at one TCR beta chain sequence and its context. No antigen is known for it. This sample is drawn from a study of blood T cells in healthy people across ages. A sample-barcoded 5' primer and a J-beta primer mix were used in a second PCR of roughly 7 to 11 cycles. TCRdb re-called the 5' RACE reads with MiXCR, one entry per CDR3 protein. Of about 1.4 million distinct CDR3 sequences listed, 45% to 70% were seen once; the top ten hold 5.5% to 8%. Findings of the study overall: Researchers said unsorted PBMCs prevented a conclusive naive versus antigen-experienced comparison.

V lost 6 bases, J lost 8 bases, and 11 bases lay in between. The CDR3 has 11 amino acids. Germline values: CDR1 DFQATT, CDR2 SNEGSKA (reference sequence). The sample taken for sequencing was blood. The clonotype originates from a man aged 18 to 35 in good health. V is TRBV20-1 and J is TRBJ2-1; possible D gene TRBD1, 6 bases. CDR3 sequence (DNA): TGCAGTGCCCCAGGGGTTCATGAGCAGTTCTTC. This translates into CSAPGVHEQFF.